This entry features one TCR beta chain sequence. There are 13 residues in the CDR3. V was shortened by 5 bases and J by 8 bases, with 13 bases between the two germline ends. Germline V gene sequence: CDR1 MNHEY, CDR2 SVGAGI. This specimen comes from a study of T cell changes during pregnancy in multiple sclerosis. The method was immunoSEQ multiplex PCR; TCRdb's version includes in-frame clones alone and lacks a portion of them. The sample has tens of thousands of clones; 92% are singletons. The TCR was taken from a female donor with multiple sclerosis, enrolled in a pregnancy study. Material: peripheral blood, obtained before pregnancy. This sequence joins TRBV6-5 and TRBJ1-5, with TRBD1 as a possible D gene (6 bases). The CDR3 bases are TGTGCCAGCAGTAAGGACAGATTTGAGCCCCAGCATTTT. It encodes CASSKDRFEPQHF.